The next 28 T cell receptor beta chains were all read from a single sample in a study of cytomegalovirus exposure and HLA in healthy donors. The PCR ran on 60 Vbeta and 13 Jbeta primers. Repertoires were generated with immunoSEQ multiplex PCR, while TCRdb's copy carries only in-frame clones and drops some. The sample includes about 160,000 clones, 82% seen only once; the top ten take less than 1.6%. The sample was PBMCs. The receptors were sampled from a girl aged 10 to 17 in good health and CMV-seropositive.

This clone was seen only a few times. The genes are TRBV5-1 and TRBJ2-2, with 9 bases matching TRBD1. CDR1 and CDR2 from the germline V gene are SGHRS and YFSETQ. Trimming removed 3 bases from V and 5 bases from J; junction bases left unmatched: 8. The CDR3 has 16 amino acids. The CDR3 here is CASSWGQGGLTGELFF. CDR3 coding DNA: TGCGCCAGCAGCTGGGGACAGGGCGGGCTAACCGGGGAGCTGTTTTTT.

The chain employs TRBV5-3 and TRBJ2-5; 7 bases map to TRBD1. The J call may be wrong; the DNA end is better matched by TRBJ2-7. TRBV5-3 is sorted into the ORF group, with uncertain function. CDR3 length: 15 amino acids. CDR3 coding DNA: TGTGCCAGAAGCTGCAGGGGGAATAGCTCCTACGAGCAGTACTTC. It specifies CARSCRGNSSYEQYF.

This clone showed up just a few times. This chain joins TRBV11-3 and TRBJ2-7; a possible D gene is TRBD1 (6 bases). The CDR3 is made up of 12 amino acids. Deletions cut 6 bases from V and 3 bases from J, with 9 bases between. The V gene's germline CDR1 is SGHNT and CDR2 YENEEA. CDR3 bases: TGTGCCAGCAGACCGGACAGCTACGAGCAGTACTTC. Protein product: CASRPDSYEQYF.

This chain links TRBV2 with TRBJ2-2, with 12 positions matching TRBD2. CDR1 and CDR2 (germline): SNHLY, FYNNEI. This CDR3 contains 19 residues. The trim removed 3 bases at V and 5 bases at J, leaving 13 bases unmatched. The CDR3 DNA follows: TGTGCCAGCAGTGAGAGGTCTAGCGGGGGGGGCGTACGGACCGGGGAGCTGTTTTTT. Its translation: CASSERSSGGGVRTGELFF. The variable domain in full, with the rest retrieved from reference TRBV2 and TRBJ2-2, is EPEVTQTPSHQVTQMGQEVILRCVPISNHLYFYWYRQILGQKVEFLVSFYNNEISEKSEIFDDQFSVERPDGSNFTLKIRSTKLEDSAMYFCASSERSSGGGVRTGELFFGEGSRLTVL.

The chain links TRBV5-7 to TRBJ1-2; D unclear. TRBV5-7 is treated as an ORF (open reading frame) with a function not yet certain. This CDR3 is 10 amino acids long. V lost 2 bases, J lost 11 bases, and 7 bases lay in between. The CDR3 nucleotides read TGTGCCAGCAGCTTCAGAGGATACACCTTC. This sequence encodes CASSFRGYTF.

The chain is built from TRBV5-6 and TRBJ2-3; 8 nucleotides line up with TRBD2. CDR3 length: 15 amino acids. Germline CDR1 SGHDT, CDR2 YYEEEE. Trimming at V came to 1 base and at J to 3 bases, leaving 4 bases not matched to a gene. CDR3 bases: TGTGCCAGCAGCTTGTTCGGGGGGGCTACAGATACGCAGTATTTT. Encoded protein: CASSLFGGATDTQYF.

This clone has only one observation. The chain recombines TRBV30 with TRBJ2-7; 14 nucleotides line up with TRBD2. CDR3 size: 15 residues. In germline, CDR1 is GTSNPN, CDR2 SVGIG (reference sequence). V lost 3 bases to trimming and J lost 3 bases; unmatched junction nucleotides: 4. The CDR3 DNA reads TGTGCCTGGAGCGAAGGACTAGCGGGGGGCTACGAGCAGTACTTC. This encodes CAWSEGLAGGYEQYF.

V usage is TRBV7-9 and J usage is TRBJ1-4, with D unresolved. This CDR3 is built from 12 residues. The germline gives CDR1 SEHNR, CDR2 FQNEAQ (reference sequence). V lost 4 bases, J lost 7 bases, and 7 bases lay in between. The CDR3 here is CASSSPIEKLFF. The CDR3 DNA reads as TGTGCCAGCAGCTCCCCCATTGAAAAACTGTTTTTT. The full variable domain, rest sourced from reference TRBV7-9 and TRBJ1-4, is DTGVSQNPRHKITKRGQNVTFRCDPISEHNRLYWYRQTLGQGPEFLTYFQNEAQLEKSRLLSDRFSAERPKGSFSTLEIQRTEQGDSAMYLCASSSPIEKLFFGSGTQLSVL.

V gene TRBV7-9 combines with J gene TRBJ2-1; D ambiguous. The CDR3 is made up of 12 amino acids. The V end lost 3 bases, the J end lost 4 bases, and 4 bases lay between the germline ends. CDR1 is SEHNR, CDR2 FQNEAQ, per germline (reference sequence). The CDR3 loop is CASSLSYNEQFF. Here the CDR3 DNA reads TGTGCCAGCAGCTTGTCATACAATGAGCAGTTCTTC. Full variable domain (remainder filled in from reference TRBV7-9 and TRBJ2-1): DTGVSQNPRHKITKRGQNVTFRCDPISEHNRLYWYRQTLGQGPEFLTYFQNEAQLEKSRLLSDRFSAERPKGSFSTLEIQRTEQGDSAMYLCASSLSYNEQFFGPGTRLTVL.

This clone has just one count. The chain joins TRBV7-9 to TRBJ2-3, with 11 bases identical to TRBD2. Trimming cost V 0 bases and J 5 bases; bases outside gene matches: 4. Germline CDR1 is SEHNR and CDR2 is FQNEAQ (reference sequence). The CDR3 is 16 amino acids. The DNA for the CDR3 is TGTGCCAGCAGCTTAGCACTAGCGGGAGTTCAAGATACGCAGTATTTT. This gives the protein CASSLALAGVQDTQYF.

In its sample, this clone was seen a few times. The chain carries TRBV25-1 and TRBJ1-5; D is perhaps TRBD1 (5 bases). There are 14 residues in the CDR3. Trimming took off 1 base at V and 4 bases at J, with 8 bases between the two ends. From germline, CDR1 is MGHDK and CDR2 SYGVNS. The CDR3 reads CASSEFGGNQPQHF. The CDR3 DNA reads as TGTGCCAGCAGTGAATTTGGGGGGAATCAGCCCCAGCATTTT.

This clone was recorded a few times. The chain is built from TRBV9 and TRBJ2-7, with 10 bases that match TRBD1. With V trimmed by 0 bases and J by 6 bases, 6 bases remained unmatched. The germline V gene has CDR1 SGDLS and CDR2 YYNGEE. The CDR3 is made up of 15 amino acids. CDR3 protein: CASSVEGGTGVEQYF. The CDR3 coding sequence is TGTGCCAGCAGCGTAGAAGGTGGGACAGGGGTCGAGCAGTACTTC.

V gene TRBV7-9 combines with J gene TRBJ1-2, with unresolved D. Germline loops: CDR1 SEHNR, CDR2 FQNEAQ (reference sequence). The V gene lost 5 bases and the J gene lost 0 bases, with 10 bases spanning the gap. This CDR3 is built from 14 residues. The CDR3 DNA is TGTGCCAGCAGCCCCTTCCGGGCTAACTATGGCTACACCTTC. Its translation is CASSPFRANYGYTF.

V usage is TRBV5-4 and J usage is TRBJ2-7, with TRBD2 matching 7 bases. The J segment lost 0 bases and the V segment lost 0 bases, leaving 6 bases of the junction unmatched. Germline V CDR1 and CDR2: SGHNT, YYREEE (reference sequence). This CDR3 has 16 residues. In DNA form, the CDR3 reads TGTGCCAGCAGCTTGGGAGGGCGGGAGTCCTCCTACGAGCAGTACTTC. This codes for CASSLGGRESSYEQYF.

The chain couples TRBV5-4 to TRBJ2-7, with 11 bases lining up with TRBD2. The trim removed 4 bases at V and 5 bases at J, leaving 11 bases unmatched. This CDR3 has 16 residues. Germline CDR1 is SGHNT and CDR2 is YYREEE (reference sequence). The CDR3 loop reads CASSRSLAGAANEQYF. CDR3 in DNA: TGTGCCAGCAGCCGTTCACTAGCGGGAGCGGCCAACGAGCAGTACTTC.

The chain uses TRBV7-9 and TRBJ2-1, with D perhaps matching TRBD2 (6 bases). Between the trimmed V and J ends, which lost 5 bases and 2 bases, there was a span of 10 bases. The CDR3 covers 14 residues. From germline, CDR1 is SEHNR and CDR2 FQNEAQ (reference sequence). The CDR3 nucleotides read TGTGCCAGCAGCCCCGGACTACCCTACAATGAGCAGTTCTTC. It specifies CASSPGLPYNEQFF.

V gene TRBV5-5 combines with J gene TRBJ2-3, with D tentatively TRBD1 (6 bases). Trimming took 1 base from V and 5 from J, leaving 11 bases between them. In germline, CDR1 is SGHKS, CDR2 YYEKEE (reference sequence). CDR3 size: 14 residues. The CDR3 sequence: CASSLYVGGDTQYF. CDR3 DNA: TGTGCCAGCAGCTTGTATGTAGGGGGAGATACGCAGTATTTT.

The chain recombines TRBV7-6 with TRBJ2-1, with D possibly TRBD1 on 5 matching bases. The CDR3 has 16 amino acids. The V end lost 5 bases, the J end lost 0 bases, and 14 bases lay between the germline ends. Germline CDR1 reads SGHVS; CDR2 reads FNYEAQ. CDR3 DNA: TGTGCCAGCAGCGTCAGGGCAATTAGCTCCTACAATGAGCAGTTCTTC. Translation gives CASSVRAISSYNEQFF. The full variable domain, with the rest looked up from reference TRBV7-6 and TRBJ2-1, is GAGVSQSPRYKVTKRGQDVALRCDPISGHVSLYWYRQALGQGPEFLTYFNYEAQQDKSGLPNDRFSAERPEGSISTLTIQRTEQRDSAMYRCASSVRAISSYNEQFFGPGTRLTVL.

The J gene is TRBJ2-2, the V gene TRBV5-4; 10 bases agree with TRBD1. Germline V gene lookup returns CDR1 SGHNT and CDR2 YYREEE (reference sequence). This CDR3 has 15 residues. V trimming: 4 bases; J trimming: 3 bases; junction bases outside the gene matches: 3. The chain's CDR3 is CASSQGQGYTGELFF. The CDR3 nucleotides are TGTGCCAGCAGCCAGGGACAGGGGTACACCGGGGAGCTGTTTTTT.

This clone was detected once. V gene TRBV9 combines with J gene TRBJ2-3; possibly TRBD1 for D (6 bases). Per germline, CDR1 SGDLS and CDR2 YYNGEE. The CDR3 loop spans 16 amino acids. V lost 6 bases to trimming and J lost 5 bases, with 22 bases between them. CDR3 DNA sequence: TGTGCCAGCACCGGAGGCGGGCAGGGGAGTGGAGATACGCAGTATTTT. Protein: CASTGGGQGSGDTQYF.

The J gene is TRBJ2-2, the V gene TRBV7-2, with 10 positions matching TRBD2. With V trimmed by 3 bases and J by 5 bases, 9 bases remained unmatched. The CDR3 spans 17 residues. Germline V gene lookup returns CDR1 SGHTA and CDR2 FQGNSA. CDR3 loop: CASSFLAGAGTTGELFF. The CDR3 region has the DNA TGTGCCAGCAGCTTCCTAGCGGGAGCGGGGACGACCGGGGAGCTGTTTTTT. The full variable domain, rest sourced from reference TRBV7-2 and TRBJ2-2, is GAGVSQSPSNKVTEKGKDVELRCDPISGHTALYWYRQSLGQGLEFLIYFQGNSAPDKSGLPSDRFSAERTGGSVSTLTIQRTQQEDSAVYLCASSFLAGAGTTGELFFGEGSRLTVL.

This chain's CDR3 is CASSQGTSDRETQYF. The CDR3 DNA reads TGTGCCAGCAGCCAAGGGACTAGCGATCGGGAGACCCAGTACTTC. This chain links TRBV7-9 with TRBJ2-5; 10 nucleotides agree with TRBD2. CDR1 SEHNR and CDR2 FQNEAQ come from the germline V gene (reference sequence). The CDR3 length is 15 residues. Trimming at V came to 5 bases and at J to 5 bases, leaving 8 bases not matched to a gene.

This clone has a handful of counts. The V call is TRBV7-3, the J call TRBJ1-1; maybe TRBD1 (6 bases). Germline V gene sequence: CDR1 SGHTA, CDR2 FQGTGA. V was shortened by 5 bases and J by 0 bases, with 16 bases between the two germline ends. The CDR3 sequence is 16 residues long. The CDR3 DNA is TGTGCCAGCAGCCCAGACAGGAGCTCTATGAACACTGAAGCTTTCTTT. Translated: CASSPDRSSMNTEAFF.

CDR3 sequence reads: CASSLGQSSYEQYF. The CDR3 DNA is TGTGCCAGCAGCTTAGGACAGAGCTCCTACGAGCAGTACTTC. The chain joins TRBV11-2 to TRBJ2-7, with TRBD1 as a possible D gene (5 bases). Germline CDR1 reads SGHAT; CDR2 reads FQNNGV. The CDR3 length is 14 residues. Trimming removed 1 base from V and 0 bases from J, with 7 bases in between.

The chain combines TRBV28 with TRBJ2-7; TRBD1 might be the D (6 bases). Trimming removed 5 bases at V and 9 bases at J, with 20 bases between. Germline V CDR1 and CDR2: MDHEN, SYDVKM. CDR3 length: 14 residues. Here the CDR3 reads CASSTGSLRPVQYF. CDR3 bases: TGTGCCAGCAGTACAGGGTCCCTGCGTCCCGTGCAGTACTTC.

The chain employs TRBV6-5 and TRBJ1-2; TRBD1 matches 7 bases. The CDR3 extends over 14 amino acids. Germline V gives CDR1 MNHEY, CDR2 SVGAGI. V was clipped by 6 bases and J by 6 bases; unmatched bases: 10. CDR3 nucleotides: TGTGCCAGCAGAAAAAACAGGGGAAGGGATGGCTACACCTTC. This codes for CASRKNRGRDGYTF.

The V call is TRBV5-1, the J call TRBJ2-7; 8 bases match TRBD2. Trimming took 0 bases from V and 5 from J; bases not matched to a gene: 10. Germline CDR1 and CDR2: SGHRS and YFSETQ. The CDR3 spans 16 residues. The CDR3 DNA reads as TGCGCCAGCAGCTTGGGGACAGCGGGAGTGAGGAACGAGCAGTACTTC. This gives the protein CASSLGTAGVRNEQYF.

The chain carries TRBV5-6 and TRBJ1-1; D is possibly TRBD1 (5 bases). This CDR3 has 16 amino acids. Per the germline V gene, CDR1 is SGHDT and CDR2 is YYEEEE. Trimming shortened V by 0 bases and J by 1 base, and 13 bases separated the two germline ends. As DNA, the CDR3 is TGTGCCAGCAGCTTGGCCTATCGACAGCGGAACACTGAAGCTTTCTTT. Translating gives CASSLAYRQRNTEAFF.